This T cell receptor beta chain was retrieved from a study of blood T cell repertoires in COVID-19. About the research overall: COVID-19 samples collected from the United States, Italy and Spain covered acute and convalescent phases. Sources were T cells, B-cell-depleted T cells, or PBMCs; the material itself was cDNA or gDNA.

This CDR3 is 13 amino acids long. CDR1 and CDR2 from the germline V gene are GTSNPN and SVGIG (reference sequence). Trimming left V 1 base short and J 10 bases short, with 11 bases between. The authors' processing: Estimated nucleated cell counts came from reference gene primer amplification. Sequencing was performed with immunoSEQ multiplex PCR; in TCRdb, only in-frame clones are kept and a portion is missing. The DNA gave D and trimming, while V, J and clone size come from that table. The sample includes roughly 250,000 clones, 82% of them seen just once. Sequencing used peripheral blood. This TCR was recovered from an elderly woman with active or convalescent COVID-19. The chain employs TRBV30 and TRBJ1-6; TRBD1 might be the D (5 bases). The CDR3 loop reads CAWSGGGWSPLHF. CDR3 sequence (DNA): TGTGCCTGGAGTGGGGGGGGTTGGTCACCCCTCCACTTT.